Shown below are 10 T cell receptor beta chains from a single sample sequenced in a study of blood T cells in healthy people across ages. Next came a second PCR, run for about 6 to 11 cycles, which used a sample-barcoded 5' primer along with a J-beta primer mix. A single record per CDR3 protein comes from TCRdb applying MiXCR to the 5' RACE reads. The table lists over 1.5 million distinct CDR3 sequences, roughly 50% of them singletons. Sequencing was carried out using blood. The receptor set was obtained from a woman in her forties in good health.

J is TRBJ2-3 and V is TRBV6-5, with 12 positions matching TRBD2. J lost 3 bases, V lost 2 bases, and 3 bases had no gene match. Germline assignment: CDR1 MNHEY and CDR2 SVGAGI. This CDR3 spans 16 amino acids. In DNA, the CDR3 is TGTGCCAGCAGTTACCAAGGACTAGCGGGGACAGATACGCAGTATTTT. It codes for CASSYQGLAGTDTQYF.

There are a few counts of this clonotype. This chain connects TRBV7-2 to TRBJ2-7; 11 bases agree with TRBD2. Trimming cost V 5 bases and J 7 bases; bases outside gene matches: 7. The germline CDR1 and CDR2 sequences are SGHTA and FQGNSA. CDR3 size: 14 residues. The CDR3 region has the DNA TGTGCCAGCAGCAGCCCGACTAGCGGGGTTGAGCAGTACTTC. The encoded protein is CASSSPTSGVEQYF.

This clonotype has a handful of counts. V gene TRBV7-2 combines with J gene TRBJ2-7, with D tentatively TRBD2 (5 bases). The CDR3 totals 19 residues. CDR1 and CDR2 from the germline V gene are SGHTA and FQGNSA. Trimming left V 5 bases short and J 2 bases short, with 28 bases between. CDR3 loop: CASSLVGIRSAVLPYEQYF. The CDR3 DNA follows: TGTGCCAGCAGCCTGGTTGGTATTCGTAGCGCCGTTCTCCCCTACGAGCAGTACTTC.

The V call is TRBV20-1, the J call TRBJ1-5; possibly TRBD1 for D (5 bases). Trimming removed 0 bases from V and 7 bases from J, with 13 bases in between. This CDR3 spans 14 amino acids. Germline CDR1 and CDR2: DFQATT and SNEGSKA (reference sequence). CDR3 sequence: CSARDFPRGQPQHF. Here the CDR3 DNA reads TGCAGTGCTAGAGATTTTCCAAGGGGACAGCCCCAGCATTTT.

This clonotype was detected a few times. This chain links TRBV20-1 with TRBJ1-2; the D is unclear. The germline gives CDR1 DFQATT, CDR2 SNEGSKA (reference sequence). The length of the CDR3 is 15 residues. Trimming pared 5 bases from V and 0 bases from J, leaving 16 bases between. The CDR3 loop is CSAPDKFQANYGYTF. Here the CDR3 DNA reads TGCAGTGCTCCCGACAAGTTTCAAGCTAACTATGGCTACACCTTC.

This clonotype has a single count. The V gene is TRBV29-1, the J gene TRBJ2-7; tentative D call: TRBD2 (5 bases). CDR3 length equals 14 residues. CDR1 and CDR2 from the germline V gene are SQVTM and ANQGSEA. Trimming pared 2 bases from V and 5 bases from J, leaving 16 bases between. The CDR3 protein is CSVEWGEGLDEQYF. The CDR3 DNA follows: TGCAGCGTTGAATGGGGAGAAGGGCTCGACGAGCAGTACTTC.

This clonotype showed up just a few times. The chain joins TRBV4-1 to TRBJ2-1, with 9 bases identical to TRBD1. V shed 6 bases and J 7 bases; nucleotides not matched to a gene: 10. The CDR3 has 15 amino acids. CDR1 is MGHRA and CDR2 is YSYEKL in the germline V gene. CDR3 nucleotides: TGCGCCAGCAGACCCGGGACAGGGCTTCGGAATGAGCAGTTCTTC. This encodes CASRPGTGLRNEQFF.

At least ten counts were recorded for this clonotype. The chain employs TRBV7-9 and TRBJ1-5; TRBD1 matches 8 bases. Germline-derived CDR1 and CDR2 are SEHNR and FQNEAQ (reference sequence). After removal of 5 bases from V and 3 bases from J, the junction contained 3 bases not matched to a gene. The CDR3 sequence is 14 residues long. The CDR3: CASSGQGSNQPQHF. The CDR3 region has the DNA TGTGCCAGCAGCGGACAGGGATCCAATCAGCCCCAGCATTTT.

This clonotype has at least ten counts. The junction does not match germline at one end; this may be a read error. This chain links TRBV5-5 with TRBJ2-4; 9 bases line up with TRBD1. The CDR3 spans 15 residues. Germline V gene sequence: CDR1 SGHKS, CDR2 YYEKEE (reference sequence). The CDR3 DNA follows: TGCGCCAGCAGCTTGGGGACAGGGGCCAAAAACATTCAGTACTTC. The encoded protein is CASSLGTGAKNIQYF.

The V and J genes are TRBV11-2 and TRBJ2-3; TRBD1 agrees at 9 bases. V dropped 5 bases and J dropped 2; count of bases not matched to a gene: 20. Germline values: CDR1 SGHAT, CDR2 FQNNGV. CDR3 size: 20 residues. CDR3 sequence reads: CASSPRARTGVEWVTDTQYF. The CDR3 coding sequence is TGTGCCAGCAGCCCCAGAGCAAGGACAGGGGTTGAGTGGGTCACAGATACGCAGTATTTT. The full variable domain, its missing parts supplied by reference TRBV11-2 and TRBJ2-3, is EAGVAQSPRYKIIEKRQSVAFWCNPISGHATLYWYQQILGQGPKLLIQFQNNGVVDDSQLPKDRFSAERLKGVDSTLKIQPAKLEDSAVYLCASSPRARTGVEWVTDTQYFGPGTRLTVL.